What follows describes a single TCR beta chain. Its specificity is not known. The record originates from a study of cytomegalovirus exposure and HLA in healthy donors. General study points: It was reported in a later analysis that an Asian-associated ancestry cluster showed fewer N-insertions than the approximately 670-donor mean. Sequence variants that were highly shared formed a cluster that was likely a sequencing artifact. Researchers catalogued roughly 150 TCR beta chains as cytomegalovirus-associated.

Trimming removed 2 bases at V and 3 bases at J, with 8 bases between. CDR3 length: 13 amino acids. Germline V gene lookup returns CDR1 KGHSH and CDR2 LQKENI. The PCR made use of 60 Vbeta and 13 Jbeta primers. Profiled with immunoSEQ multiplex PCR; TCRdb holds only in-frame clones, not every one. The sample has 130,000 or so clones, 75% to 80% seen once; the top ten hold 0.9% to 1.2%. The sequence derives from a male donor in good health and CMV-seronegative. This rearrangement joins TRBV18 to TRBJ2-7; D possibly corresponds to TRBD2 (6 bases). The sequencing input was PBMCs. The CDR3: CASSPTDYYEQYF. CDR3 nucleotide sequence: TGTGCCAGCTCACCAACGGACTACTACGAGCAGTACTTC.